One TCR beta chain is described in this entry. This clonotype came up a few times. Its binding antigen is unknown. Per-base qualities were not stored, and no clone one base away is much larger. Per the publication, the time point label means: sample taken at primary tumor resection. TCR sequencing used whole RNA extracted from tumor and nontumor lung tissue, or from cryopreserved PBMC samples, without cell sorting. Samples were obtained from 70 to 85 patients with early-stage, untreated non-small cell lung cancer from the lung TRACERx cohort. A patient was chosen for TCR sequencing only when enough RNA was available from at least two tumor regions. This specimen comes from a study of spatial heterogeneity in lung cancer (dated by TCRdb to between 2018 and 2021). With respect to the entire study: More beta-chain than alpha-chain transcripts were consistently detected, likely reflecting higher beta-chain transcript abundance. Both alpha and beta chains were TCR-sequenced in samples taken at surgery, namely 220 tumor regions, more than 62 matched nontumor lung samples and 50 to 60 PBMC samples. In the raw uncorrected reads, each unique combination of TCR and UMI appeared on average more than ten times. The study linked features of the TCR repertoire to counts of nonsynonymous mutations, which were determined by whole-exome sequencing of tumor tissue. In non-small cell lung cancer, the study quantitatively compared TCR alpha and beta repertoires across several tumor regions, matched nontumor lung, and blood.

Results the study describes overall, beyond this receptor: Confirming at a functional level the hypothesis that regional TCRs recognize regional mutations was considered to require additional single-cell paired TCR alpha and beta sequencing. Ubiquitous expanded tumor TCRs were detected in blood more often at tumor resection than at routine follow-up.

V trim: 6 bases; J trim: 2 bases; unmatched bases: 7. The CDR3 measures 15 amino acids from cysteine to phenylalanine. Only the CDR3 region is kept as DNA, spanning 45 bases read in frame from base 1. Via the germline V gene, CDR1 is SGHTA and CDR2 FQGNSA. Library preparation employed 5' RACE. Sequencing was carried out with a NextSeq 500. The TCR library protocol attached a unique molecular identifier to each TCR cDNA molecule to allow correction of PCR and sequencing errors. In the original analysis: TCR identification, UMI-based error correction and CDR3 extraction were all carried out with Decombinator tools. TCRs above a frequency of 2 per 1,000, corresponding to the top 1% of the tumor frequency distribution, were defined as expanded. Rényi diversity was computed with the R vegan package after subsampling each repertoire 100 times to 5,000 TCRs. CDR3 similarity networks were built from amino acid triplet string-kernel similarity, connecting CDR3s with pairwise similarity above 0.82. Using fastp at Q25 and MiXCR, TCRdb reprocessed the public reads and kept productive beta chains. Every CDR3 protein is listed once, alongside the most common genes and DNA of its rows. The V and J calls reflect TCRdb's pipeline rather than the authors' work. The sample table shows about 92,000 distinct CDR3 sequences, and roughly 12% are seen once. The leading ten clones occupy under 50% of the sample.

The sample consisted of PBMCs, taken at surgery. This sequence was found in a male donor with early-stage non-small cell lung cancer. This chain is built from TRBV7-2 and TRBJ2-7; TRBD1 lines up with 10 middle nucleotides. The encoded CDR3 is CASSRDRGFPYEQYF. The nucleotides read TGTGCCAGCAGTCGGGACAGGGGATTCCCCTACGAGCAGTACTTC.